Sequencing of this TCR beta chain was carried out in a study of T cells after yellow fever vaccination. Whole-study findings and limits: One caveat is that FACS-sorted repertoires could contain abundant clonotypes contaminating from the bulk population. Post-booster reappearance was seen for most primary-vaccination clones (roughly 96% CD4, roughly 86% CD8).

The 5'RACE template-switching step produced TCR cDNA and added a universal primer site and UMIs. One entry per CDR3 protein, called by TCRdb with MiXCR from the 5' RACE reads. The table lists roughly 170,000 distinct CDR3 sequences, 7% to 10% of them singletons. Germline V gene data show CDR1 as SGHRS and CDR2 as YFSETQ. Trimming at V came to 0 bases and at J to 6 bases, leaving 4 bases not matched to a gene. The CDR3 totals 14 residues. As to this clonotype: The antigen is undetermined.

This receptor was taken from a man aged 18 to 29 who received the YFV17D yellow fever vaccine. This rearrangement joins TRBV5-1 to TRBJ1-2; 8 nucleotides match TRBD1. This sample comprised CD8+ T cells sorted from PBMCs, obtained 45 days after the yellow fever booster vaccination. The CDR3 reads CASSLVQGAHGYTF. As DNA, the CDR3 is TGCGCCAGCAGCTTGGTTCAGGGGGCCCATGGCTACACCTTC.